The T cell receptor beta chain under discussion was sequenced for a study of cytomegalovirus exposure and HLA in healthy donors. Researchers ran the PCR with 60 Vbeta and 13 Jbeta primers. TCRdb's copy holds only in-frame clones and misses some; the assay was immunoSEQ multiplex PCR. The table lists more than 90,000 clones, around three quarters of them singletons. The J segment lost 4 bases and the V segment lost 0 bases, leaving 4 bases of the junction unmatched. Germline-derived CDR1 and CDR2 are SEHNR and FQNEAQ (reference sequence). This CDR3 is 15 amino acids long. A note on this clone: Its antigen is as yet unknown.

The study's findings and limits: Presence/absence analyses rested on an assumption that sequencing depth was roughly uniform across donors. In all likelihood, a cluster of highly shared sequence variants was a sequencing artifact. Among immune exposure information, only CMV serostatus was available.

The source of this sequence is a man aged 25 to 40 in good health and CMV-seronegative. Source material: PBMCs. The rearrangement links TRBV7-9 to TRBJ1-2, with 8 bases fitting TRBD1. The DNA for the CDR3 is TGTGCCAGCAGCTTAGCGGGACAGGTTTTCTATGGCTACACCTTC. Translation gives CASSLAGQVFYGYTF.